The source of this T cell receptor beta chain is a study of siplizumab effects on memory and regulatory T cells. The study's findings and limits: Proliferating CD4+ or CD8+ clones, roughly 80-97% of them, lacked an assignable naive or memory phenotype.

This clone has a single count. Its antigen remains unknown. J was trimmed by 7 bases and V by 0 bases; bases with no gene match: 12. Looked up from germline, CDR1 is SGHVS and CDR2 is FNYEAQ. The CDR3 totals 19 residues. Clones were sequenced by immunoSEQ multiplex PCR, and TCRdb holds only the in-frame ones, with some missing. The table shows tens of thousands of clones, with approximately 97% occurring only once. The sequencing input was naive CD4+ T cells sorted from blood. The source is a human donor in good health. This chain joins TRBV7-6 and TRBJ2-2, with 12 bases identical to TRBD2. The DNA for the CDR3 is TGTGCCAGCAGCTTAGCTAGGACTAGCGGGGTCCTCATGGGCGGGGAGCTGTTTTTT. This gives the protein CASSLARTSGVLMGGELFF.